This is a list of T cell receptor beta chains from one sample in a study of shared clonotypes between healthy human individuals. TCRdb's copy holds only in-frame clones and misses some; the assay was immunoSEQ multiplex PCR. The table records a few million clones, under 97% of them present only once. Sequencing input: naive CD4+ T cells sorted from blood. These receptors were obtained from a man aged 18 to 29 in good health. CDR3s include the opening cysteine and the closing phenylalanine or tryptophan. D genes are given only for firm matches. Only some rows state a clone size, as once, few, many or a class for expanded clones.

CDR3 DNA: TGTGCCAGCAGCTTGCAAACAGGGAGTAACACTGAAGCTTTCTTT
CDR3 protein: CASSLQTGSNTEAFF
clone size: -
J gene: TRBJ1-1
D gene: -
V gene: TRBV7-8

CDR3 DNA: TGTGCCAGCAGCTTCGGGGGCTCAGATACGCAGTATTTT
CDR3 protein: CASSFGGSDTQYF
clone size: -
J gene: TRBJ2-3
D gene: -
V gene: TRBV7-8

CDR3 DNA: TGTGCCAGCAATCGACAGGGAACAGATACGCAGTATTTT
CDR3 protein: CASNRQGTDTQYF
clone size: once
J gene: TRBJ2-3
D gene: TRBD1
V gene: TRBV9

CDR3 DNA: TGTGCCAGCAGTTTGACGGAGAACACTGAAGCTTTCTTT
CDR3 protein: CASSLTENTEAFF
clone size: -
J gene: TRBJ1-1
D gene: -
V gene: TRBV27

CDR3 DNA: TGTGCCAGCAGCCAAACGACAGGGGTTGGCTATGGCTACACCTTC
CDR3 protein: CASSQTTGVGYGYTF
clone size: -
J gene: TRBJ1-2
D gene: TRBD1
V gene: TRBV7-8

CDR3 DNA: TGTGCCAGCAGCCGTCCGGGACAGGGAGACGAAAAACTGTTTTTT
CDR3 protein: CASSRPGQGDEKLFF
clone size: -
J gene: TRBJ1-4
D gene: TRBD1
V gene: TRBV11-2

CDR3 DNA: TGTGCCAGCAGCTTGGCCAGGGAGGCTGGAAACACCATATATTTT
CDR3 protein: CASSLAREAGNTIYF
clone size: -
J gene: TRBJ1-3
D gene: -
V gene: TRBV5-4

CDR3 DNA: TGTGCCAGCAGCTTAGGGGGACAGGGCTACGAGCAGTACTTC
CDR3 protein: CASSLGGQGYEQYF
clone size: -
J gene: TRBJ2-7
D gene: TRBD1
V gene: TRBV7-2

CDR3 DNA: TGTGCCAGCAGCCAAGAATCGGGGCGAGGGTACAATGAGCAGTTCTTC
CDR3 protein: CASSQESGRGYNEQFF
clone size: -
J gene: TRBJ2-1
D gene: -
V gene: TRBV4-2

CDR3 DNA: TGTGCCACCTGGGAGGCAGTCAATCAGCCCCAGCATTTT
CDR3 protein: CATWEAVNQPQHF
clone size: -
J gene: TRBJ1-5
D gene: -
V gene: TRBV6-6

CDR3 DNA: TGTGCCAGCAGAAGACAGGGGGCCGCAGATACGCAGTATTTT
CDR3 protein: CASRRQGAADTQYF
clone size: -
J gene: TRBJ2-3
D gene: TRBD1
V gene: TRBV6-5

CDR3 DNA: TGTGCCATCAGTGAACCGACAGGGGCCTATGGCTACACCTTC
CDR3 protein: CAISEPTGAYGYTF
clone size: -
J gene: TRBJ1-2
D gene: TRBD1
V gene: TRBV10-3

CDR3 DNA: TGTGCCAGCAGCGTAGGGGGGACTGGAAACACCATATATTTT
CDR3 protein: CASSVGGTGNTIYF
clone size: -
J gene: TRBJ1-3
D gene: -
V gene: TRBV9

CDR3 DNA: TGCGCCAGCAGCGGCAGGACAGGGGCCTACGAGCAGTACTTC
CDR3 protein: CASSGRTGAYEQYF
clone size: few
J gene: TRBJ2-7
D gene: TRBD1
V gene: TRBV4-1

CDR3 DNA: TGTGCCACCTCGAGGGAGACCTATCAGCCCCAGCATTTT
CDR3 protein: CATSRETYQPQHF
clone size: -
J gene: TRBJ1-5
D gene: -
V gene: TRBV28

CDR3 DNA: TGCGCCAGCAGCTTGGAGGGACAGGGGGCCTCGTGGACTGAAGCTTTCTTT
CDR3 protein: CASSLEGQGASWTEAFF
clone size: -
J gene: TRBJ1-1
D gene: TRBD1
V gene: TRBV5-1